The rows below give T cell receptor beta chains drawn from one sample of a study of blood T cell repertoires in COVID-19. Sequenced by immunoSEQ multiplex PCR; TCRdb stores in-frame clones only, minus some. The sample records some 120,000 clones, around 78% being singletons. Sequenced sample: peripheral blood. The receptors come from a human donor in a cohort sampled during active COVID-19. Each CDR3 is given with its conserved first and last residue. D genes are given only for firm matches. Clone size is not always given. Where it is, it says once, few, many or a class for expanded clones.

length	J	V	size	D	CDR3	DNA
14	TRBJ2-7	TRBV6-5	few	TRBD1	CASRRDRTSYEQYF	TGTGCCAGCAGGCGGGACAGGACCTCCTACGAGCAGTACTTC
13	TRBJ1-1	TRBV12-3/TRBV12-4	NA	NA	CASSQHMNTEAFF	TGTGCCAGCAGCCAACACATGAACACTGAAGCTTTCTTT
14	TRBJ1-2	TRBV30	once	TRBD1	CAWSAGQGPYGYTF	TGTGCCTGGAGTGCCGGACAGGGCCCCTATGGCTACACCTTC
13	TRBJ1-2	TRBV6-5	NA	TRBD1	CASSLTGDYGYTF	TGTGCCAGCAGTTTGACAGGGGACTATGGCTACACCTTC
13	TRBJ1-2	TRBV6-6	NA	NA	CASSYRQDYGYTF	TGTGCCAGCAGTTACCGACAAGACTATGGCTACACCTTC
12	TRBJ1-1	TRBV28	few	NA	CASSDTYRTAFF	TGTGCCAGCAGTGATACTTACAGGACAGCTTTCTTT
17	TRBJ2-5	TRBV5-1	NA	TRBD2	CASSPGASGGAGETQYF	TGCGCCAGCAGCCCCGGAGCTAGCGGGGGGGCAGGAGAGACCCAGTACTTC
13	TRBJ1-1	TRBV3-1/TRBV3-2	NA	NA	CASRQQRDTEAFF	TGTGCCAGCAGACAACAGCGGGACACTGAAGCTTTCTTT
14	TRBJ1-2	TRBV5-1	NA	NA	CASSLADRRYGYTF	TGCGCCAGCAGCTTGGCCGACAGAAGATATGGCTACACCTTC
15	TRBJ2-3	TRBV5-6	NA	TRBD1	CASSHGTGGTDTQYF	TGTGCCAGCAGCCACGGAACAGGGGGCACCGATACGCAGTATTTT
15	TRBJ2-7	TRBV5-1	NA	TRBD1	CASSMWTGVGYEQYF	TGCGCCAGCAGCATGTGGACAGGGGTAGGCTACGAGCAGTACTTC
15	TRBJ1-1	TRBV6-5	NA	NA	CASSRTGYGNTEAFF	TGTGCCAGCAGTCGCACAGGCTATGGTAACACTGAAGCTTTCTTT
13	TRBJ2-7	TRBV30	NA	NA	CAWSNGRSYEQYF	TGTGCCTGGAGCAACGGTCGCTCCTACGAGCAGTACTTC
12	TRBJ2-5	TRBV7-8	NA	TRBD2	CASTPSGGAQYF	TGTGCCAGCACCCCCTCGGGGGGGGCCCAGTACTTC
17	TRBJ2-2	TRBV5-1	NA	TRBD1	CASSIRTGASNTGELFF	TGCGCCAGCAGCATACGTACAGGGGCCTCTAACACCGGGGAGCTGTTTTTT
16	TRBJ1-5	TRBV5-5	once	TRBD1	CASSKTGTDSNQPQHF	TGTGCCAGCAGCAAAACCGGGACAGATAGCAATCAGCCCCAGCATTTT
13	TRBJ1-3	TRBV29-1	NA	NA	CSVEGAGRNTIYF	TGCAGCGTTGAGGGAGCTGGCCGAAACACCATATATTTT
16	TRBJ2-1	TRBV30	NA	TRBD2	CAWRSGGAISYNEQFF	TGTGCCTGGAGGAGCGGGGGGGCCATCTCCTACAATGAGCAGTTCTTC
15	TRBJ2-1	TRBV5-1	once	NA	CASSLRDSSYNEQFF	TGCGCCAGCAGCTTACGGGATAGCTCCTACAATGAGCAGTTCTTC
12	TRBJ1-1	TRBV7-9	NA	NA	CASSLEDREAFF	TGTGCCAGCAGCTTAGAGGACAGAGAAGCTTTCTTT
17	TRBJ1-2	TRBV19	few	TRBD1	CASSTPPPTGFEYGYTF	TGTGCCAGTAGTACCCCACCACCGACAGGGTTTGAGTATGGCTACACCTTC
15	TRBJ1-2	TRBV6-1	NA	NA	CASSEARAPFYGYTF	TGTGCCAGCAGTGAAGCGCGGGCTCCCTTCTATGGCTACACCTTC
17	TRBJ2-3	TRBV28	NA	TRBD2	CASSSLGLAGVTDTQYF	TGTGCCAGCAGTTCTCTGGGACTAGCGGGGGTCACAGATACGCAGTATTTT
14	TRBJ2-7	TRBV7-8	NA	TRBD1	CASSPRQGAYEQYF	TGTGCCAGCAGCCCTAGGCAGGGGGCATACGAGCAGTACTTC
15	TRBJ2-2	TRBV2	NA	NA	CASSVLGGASGELFF	TGTGCCAGCAGTGTATTGGGCGGGGCGTCCGGGGAGCTGTTTTTT
15	TRBJ1-6	TRBV6-5	NA	TRBD1	CASRTGQGFSSPLHF	TGTGCCAGCAGGACAGGGCAGGGTTTTAGTTCACCCCTCCACTTT
16	TRBJ2-1	TRBV24-1	few	TRBD2	CATSGGRRGGQNEQFF	TGTGCCACCAGTGGGGGTCGGCGGGGGGGCCAGAATGAGCAGTTCTTC